This T cell receptor beta chain was captured in a study of regulatory T cells in long-lasting Graves disease. Study summary: Graves' patients (newly diagnosed) had been on antithyroid drugs under 3 months.

Trimming cost V 6 bases and J 5 bases; bases outside gene matches: 4. CDR3 length equals 15 residues. Study-level points and caveats: Peripheral blood alone, not thyroid tissue, underwent study. Favoring TRBV28, TRBJ1-2 and TRBJ2-5 was a feature seen in persistent disease.

The time point was: newly diagnosed GD, antithyroid drugs for less than 3 months. TCR sequences were obtained from RNA taken from PBMCs. Concerning this clonotype: The antigen is unknown.

HTBI primers from iRepertoire and Arm-PCR of CDR3 regions yielded the TCR beta libraries. TCRdb re-derived calls from the multiplex PCR reads in MiXCR, one entry per CDR3 protein. The table has a few hundred thousand distinct CDR3 sequences, around 15% seen once. Another study also made use of these data, one on T cells in Graves' hyperthyroidism and ophthalmopathy. That work states: Ophthalmopathy stood apart from stable hyperthyroidism in a 13 V-J model.

The origin of this receptor is a woman between 18 and 29 years old with Graves disease. The chain links TRBV12-3 or TRBV12-4 to TRBJ2-1; 13 nucleotides align to TRBD2. Material: peripheral blood mononuclear cells (PBMCs), obtained at new diagnosis, from a patient treated with antithyroid drugs. Here the CDR3 DNA reads TGTGCCAGCAGCTGGACTAGCGGGAGACACAATGAGCAGTTCTTC. Protein: CASSWTSGRHNEQFF.